The 18 T cell receptor beta chains reported below all come from one sample, sequenced in a study of CD8+CD57+ T cells in acquired aplastic anemia. TCR beta VDJ and CDR3 were profiled, and genomic DNA was the template. TCRdb re-derived calls from the reads in MiXCR, one entry per CDR3 protein. Counted here are 350,000 to 450,000 distinct CDR3 sequences, about two thirds occurring once; the ten biggest clones make up approximately 3.8%. Sequenced sample: sorted CD4+, CD8+, or CD8+CD57+ T cells (not recorded which) from PBMCs. These receptors were collected from a human donor in good health, serving as a control.

The J gene is TRBJ2-7, the V gene TRBV4-2; D is perhaps TRBD2 (6 bases). CDR3 length equals 12 residues. V was cut by 5 bases and J by 10 bases, with 15 bases left in between. Germline loops: CDR1 LGHNA, CDR2 YNFKEQ. The CDR3 spells CASSLGGPGQYF. CDR3 sequence (DNA): TGTGCCAGCAGCTTGGGGGGACCGGGACAGTACTTC.

The chain links TRBV6-4 to TRBJ1-3, with D unclear. Germline loops: CDR1 MRHNA, CDR2 SNTAGT. This CDR3 is built from 16 residues. Trimming left V 6 bases short and J 3 bases short, with 18 bases between. CDR3 loop: CASSVGGRVSGNTIYF. The CDR3 DNA reads as TGTGCCAGCAGCGTAGGAGGGAGGGTTAGTGGAAACACCATATATTTT.

This chain uses TRBV9 with TRBJ2-1; tentatively, D is TRBD1 or TRBD2 (6 bases each). Germline V gives CDR1 SGDLS, CDR2 YYNGEE. The V gene lost 3 bases and the J gene lost 14 bases, with 24 bases spanning the gap. The CDR3 is made up of 15 amino acids. CDR3 nucleotide sequence: TGTGCCAGCAGCGCAGGCCTAGCGAGGAGGACAGATAAGTTCTTC. Protein: CASSAGLARRTDKFF.

Comment on this clonotype: At one boundary the junction diverges from the germline segment, which might be a read error. The genes are TRBV2 and TRBJ2-5; no clear D gene. This CDR3 contains 13 residues. CDR1 and CDR2 from the germline V gene are SNHLY and FYNNEI. CDR3 DNA sequence: TGTGCCAGCAGCCGGCCGGAAGGAGACACCCAGGACTTC. This gives the protein CASSRPEGDTQDF.

The chain couples TRBV15 to TRBJ1-1, with TRBD1 as a possible D gene (6 bases). The CDR3 extends over 14 amino acids. The germline V gene has CDR1 LNHNV and CDR2 YYDKDF (reference sequence). V lost 5 bases, J lost 11 bases, and 21 bases lay in between. The DNA for the CDR3 is TGTGCCACCAGCCCAGGGGACCGGGACCACGGGGCTTTCTTT. This translates into CATSPGDRDHGAFF.

Of note for this clonotype: The CDR3 carries no conserved terminal phenylalanine or tryptophan, so it likely arises from a read error. The DNA is left out, because the CDR3 cannot be placed on it with certainty; the CDR3 is given as TCRdb lists it. This chain uses TRBV19 with TRBJ2-1; the table gives TRBD1 as D, unverified against the DNA. The germline V gene encodes CDR1 LNHDA and CDR2 SQIVND (reference sequence). The CDR3 length is 11 residues, termini included. CDR3 protein: CATSGPGQQTH.

The chain has TRBV19 and TRBJ2-7, with D maybe TRBD1 (5 bases). The germline CDR1 and CDR2 sequences are LNHDA and SQIVND (reference sequence). The CDR3 totals 13 residues. The V gene lost 5 bases and the J gene lost 5 bases, with 13 bases spanning the gap. CDR3 region: CASSETPGNEQYF. CDR3 nucleotide sequence: TGTGCCAGTAGTGAAACGCCAGGGAACGAGCAGTACTTC.

This clonotype was seen many times. The chain couples TRBV5-1 to TRBJ1-2; D is undetermined. V was pared by 4 bases and J by 2 bases, with 12 bases between. Per germline, CDR1 SGHRS and CDR2 YFSETQ. The CDR3 is made up of 14 amino acids. The CDR3 nucleotides are TGCGCCAGCAGCGTCACGGGGAACAACTATGGCTACACCTTC. This sequence encodes CASSVTGNNYGYTF.

This clonotype was counted at least ten times. The genes are TRBV29-1 and TRBJ1-2, with D possibly matching TRBD1 (6 bases). V lost 6 bases to trimming and J lost 4 bases, with 18 bases between them. From germline, CDR1 is SQVTM and CDR2 ANQGSEA. The CDR3 contains 14 residues. DNA for the CDR3: TGCAGCGTCTCACAGGGTTCGTACGGCTATGGCTACACCTTC. Its translation is CSVSQGSYGYGYTF.

J is TRBJ1-6 and V is TRBV12-3 or TRBV12-4; TRBD1 is a possible D gene (6 bases). The CDR3 spans 15 residues. The ends were cut back, 3 bases at V and 19 bases at J, with 25 bases in the middle. CDR3 in amino acids: CASSLDSEQYLGLHF. DNA of the CDR3: TGTGCCAGCAGTTTGGACAGCGAGCAGTATTTAGGGCTGCACTTT.

The chain has TRBV12-3 or TRBV12-4 and TRBJ2-3, with TRBD2 identical over 10 bases. This CDR3 contains 15 residues. J lost 6 bases, V lost 6 bases, and 9 bases had no gene match. The CDR3 DNA follows: TGTGCCAGCAGGTCTAGCGGGAGAGAAGCGGATACGCAGTATTTT. This codes for CASRSSGREADTQYF.

The J gene is TRBJ2-3, the V gene TRBV15, with 7 bases identical to TRBD2. The CDR3 sequence is 14 residues long. V lost 10 bases to trimming and J lost 10 bases; unmatched junction nucleotides: 17. Looked up from germline, CDR1 is LNHNV and CDR2 is YYDKDF (reference sequence). The CDR3 bases are TGTGCCAGCAGGGAGGCGTGGGAAGGGAGGGCGCAGTATTTT. This translates into CASREAWEGRAQYF.

With respect to this clonotype: The junction shows a germline mismatch at one end, possibly a read error. The J gene is TRBJ2-2, the V gene TRBV7-6, with 8 bases that match TRBD2. The CDR3 is made up of 16 amino acids. Germline V lookup: CDR1 SGHVS, CDR2 FNYEAQ. The CDR3 loop reads CASSQCVGGRTEQLFF. The CDR3 coding sequence is TGCGCCAGCAGCCAGTGCGTAGGCGGGAGGACCGAGCAGCTGTTTTTT.

In this sample, this clonotype turned up a few times. V and J are TRBV24-1 and TRBJ2-5; possible D gene TRBD2, 5 bases. This CDR3 is 14 amino acids long. The V gene's germline CDR1 is KGHDR and CDR2 SFDVKD. Between the trimmed V and J ends, which lost 0 bases and 3 bases, there was a span of 7 bases. The CDR3 loop reads CATSDLDGKETQYF. The CDR3 coding sequence is TGTGCCACCAGTGATTTGGACGGGAAAGAGACCCAGTACTTC.

The J gene is TRBJ2-5, the V gene TRBV5-1; 9 nucleotides line up with TRBD1. Germline V gives CDR1 SGHRS, CDR2 YFSETQ. V lost 1 base and J lost 0; bases outside the gene matches: 4. The CDR3 runs 16 residues. This CDR3 reads CASSLTGGDDQETQYF. The CDR3 DNA follows: TGCGCCAGCAGCTTGACAGGGGGCGATGACCAAGAGACCCAGTACTTC.

In regard to this clonotype: The junction does not match germline at one end; this may be a read error. The V call is TRBV7-2, the J call TRBJ1-6; no clear D gene. Germline V gene lookup returns CDR1 SGHTA and CDR2 FQGNSA. The CDR3 length is 14 residues. The CDR3 sequence is CASSLDVSMNTEAF. For the CDR3, the DNA is TGTGCCAGCAGCTTAGATGTCAGCATGAACACTGAAGCTTTT.

This clonotype was counted at least ten times. The CDR3 DNA follows: TGTGCCAGCAGCAACGTTTTGGTCACCGGGGAGCTGTTTTTT. It translates to CASSNVLVTGELFF. The chain carries TRBV11-2 and TRBJ2-2; D gene unclear. CDR3 size: 14 residues. Trimming removed 5 bases at V and 4 bases at J, with 11 bases between. Looked up from germline, CDR1 is SGHAT and CDR2 is FQNNGV.

The gene calls are TRBV19 and TRBJ1-1; D gene uncertain. CDR1 is LNHDA and CDR2 is SQIVND in the germline V gene (reference sequence). The CDR3 consists of 14 residues. The V end lost 3 bases, the J end lost 7 bases, and 15 bases lay between the germline ends. The CDR3 reads CASSMGIGRSEAFF. The DNA for the CDR3 is TGTGCCAGTAGTATGGGGATAGGGAGGAGTGAAGCTTTCTTT.